The entry below describes one T cell receptor (beta chain). This specimen belongs to a study of blood T cell repertoires in COVID-19. Germline V gene lookup returns CDR1 SGHNT and CDR2 YYREEE (reference sequence). This CDR3 spans 15 amino acids. V lost 4 bases and J lost 0; bases outside the gene matches: 4. Data came from immunoSEQ multiplex PCR; TCRdb stores just in-frame clones and leaves some out. Among more than 60,000 clones listed, roughly 90% were seen once. The sample taken for sequencing was peripheral blood. This receptor was taken from a woman of 80 years or more with active or convalescent COVID-19. The chain employs TRBV5-4 and TRBJ2-4; TRBD1 aligns across 7 bases. CDR3 region: CASSHPGGAKNIQYF. The CDR3 region has the DNA TGTGCCAGCAGCCACCCAGGGGGAGCCAAAAACATTCAGTACTTC. The complete variable domain, with remaining parts taken from reference TRBV5-4 and TRBJ2-4, reads ETGVTQSPTHLIKTRGQQVTLRCSSQSGHNTVSWYQQALGQGPQFIFQYYREEENGRGNFPPRFSGLQFPNYSSELNVNALELDDSALYLCASSHPGGAKNIQYFGAGTRLSVL.